The clone carrying this T cell receptor (beta chain) was detected a few times. Antigen specificity is unknown. This record belongs to a study of T cells after yellow fever vaccination. Turning to the study itself: Any fraction with a low cell number was prepared using SMART-Seq v4 Ultra Low Input. Study-level results: Subsequent booster samples again held most clones from primary vaccination (less than 98% CD4, about 86% CD8). Abundant contaminating clonotypes from the bulk population could appear in FACS-sorted repertoires.

From germline, CDR1 is KGHDR and CDR2 SFDVKD. V lost 3 bases to trimming and J lost 6 bases, with 9 bases between them. CDR3 length equals 13 residues. Making TCR cDNA involved 5'RACE template switching, which added UMIs and a universal primer site. One entry per CDR3 protein results from TCRdb running MiXCR on the 5' RACE reads. The sample includes hundreds of thousands of distinct CDR3 sequences, about 12% of them seen just once. This clonotype was sampled from a man aged 25 to 45 who received the YFV17D yellow fever vaccine. The chain uses TRBV24-1 and TRBJ2-3; D ambiguous. The sequencing used PBMCs, collected on the day of the yellow fever booster vaccination. DNA for the CDR3: TGTGCCACCAGTGATGGTCGGCTGGATACGCAGTATTTT. Amino acids: CATSDGRLDTQYF.